The sequence of this TCR beta chain was determined in a study of radiation and T cells in renal cell carcinoma. Study-level information: Nephrectomy followed 15 Gy stereotactic body radiation by 4 weeks. Broader study findings: In blood, top tumor clones expanded by 2 weeks, shrinking by 4.

Clones were sequenced by immunoSEQ multiplex PCR, and TCRdb holds only the in-frame ones, with some missing. Of about 140,000 clones in the sample, roughly 85% were seen once. With respect to this clone: Its antigen is currently unknown.

The time point: baseline pretreatment blood. Treatment given: 15 Gy SBRT to primary tumor, nephrectomy 4 weeks later. After SBRT, blood was collected at 2 and 4 weeks, plus baseline. The V gene's germline CDR1 is GTSNPN and CDR2 SVGIG (reference sequence). This CDR3 is 14 amino acids long. V was clipped by 1 base and J by 5 bases; unmatched bases: 4. The clonotype originates from a woman aged 45 to 65 with renal cell carcinoma. The starting material was blood, obtained from a patient whose treatment included radiotherapy and nephrectomy. The V gene is TRBV30, the J gene TRBJ1-3, with 8 nucleotides matching TRBD1. In DNA form, the CDR3 reads TGTGCCTGGAGTGGGGGGACAGGTCGAAACACCATATATTTT. Translating it yields CAWSGGTGRNTIYF.